This is a list of T cell receptor beta chains from one sample in a study of T cell responses to AZD1222 COVID-19 vaccine. Profiling relied on immunoSEQ multiplex PCR, and the TCRdb table lists in-frame clones only, not all of them. This table holds some 60,000 clones, about 83% found once. Source: peripheral blood, taken 28 days after the second AZD1222 dose. These receptors were collected from an adult who received the AZD1222 COVID-19 vaccine. Both conserved end residues are part of each CDR3. D genes are given only for firm matches. Not all rows give a size; the values are once, few, many and, for expanded clones, a class.

D	size	J	V	CDR3	DNA
NA	NA	TRBJ2-1	TRBV9	CASSVGGDTRNEQFF	TGTGCCAGCAGCGTAGGGGGGGACACCCGTAATGAGCAGTTCTTC
TRBD1	NA	TRBJ2-7	TRBV19	CASRQGAAEQYF	TGTGCCAGCAGACAGGGGGCGGCCGAGCAGTACTTC
TRBD1	few	TRBJ1-5	TRBV27	CASSLSEGAAQPQHF	TGTGCCAGCAGTTTATCGGAGGGGGCTGCTCAGCCCCAGCATTTT
NA	NA	TRBJ2-7	TRBV4-2	CASSQDPAGVGEQYF	TGTGCCAGCAGCCAAGATCCTGCAGGCGTGGGGGAGCAGTACTTC
NA	NA	TRBJ2-7	TRBV28	CASSLLGLLSYEQYF	TGTGCCAGCAGTTTACTGGGACTCCTCTCCTACGAGCAGTACTTC
TRBD1	NA	TRBJ2-5	TRBV7-9	CASSPGTVETQYF	TGTGCCAGCAGCCCTGGGACAGTTGAGACCCAGTACTTC
NA	NA	TRBJ2-7	TRBV5-4	CAAGGTSDYEQYF	TGTGCCGCTGGGGGGACATCTGACTACGAGCAGTACTTC
NA	NA	TRBJ2-2	TRBV7-2	CASSLEWSGGELFF	TGTGCCAGCAGCTTAGAATGGTCCGGCGGGGAGCTGTTTTTT
NA	NA	TRBJ1-3	TRBV29-1	CSATTQMGLGNTIYF	TGCAGCGCCACGACTCAGATGGGGCTGGGAAACACCATATATTTT
NA	NA	TRBJ2-7	TRBV2	CASSPGSYEQYF	TGTGCCAGCAGCCCAGGGTCCTACGAGCAGTACTTC
NA	NA	TRBJ1-1	TRBV6-6	CASSYRSDSFTEAFF	TGTGCCAGCAGTTACCGTTCAGATTCCTTCACTGAAGCTTTCTTT
NA	NA	TRBJ1-6	TRBV2	CASRVGTSGYNSPLHF	TGTGCCAGCAGGGTAGGGACCTCGGGATATAATTCACCCCTCCACTTT